This T cell receptor (beta chain) is from a study of T cells in Graves' hyperthyroidism and ophthalmopathy. Regarding the study as a whole: A 13 V-J signature model discriminated ophthalmopathy versus stable hyperthyroidism. The majority of expanded thyroid clonotypes above 0.001 also appeared in blood.

The germline V gene encodes CDR1 MNHEY and CDR2 SVGEGT. V lost 8 bases to trimming and J lost 3 bases, with 17 bases between them. This CDR3 contains 14 residues. At least ten counts were recorded for this clonotype. Its specificity is not known. Amplification of TCR beta CDR3 regions was performed using RNA transcripts as template. HTBI primers were the set used in a first-round RT-PCR of the TCR CDR3. TCRdb redid the calling of the multiplex PCR reads with MiXCR, one entry per CDR3 protein. The sample shows about 560,000 distinct CDR3 sequences, about a sixth of them seen only once. Patients with uncontrolled infections, other autoimmune diseases, pregnancy or lactation were excluded. Diagnoses rested on clinical symptoms, serum thyroxine and TRAb, thyroid ultrasound and orbital computed tomography.

The sequencing sample was made of blood. The source is a woman in her late teens or twenties with Graves' hyperthyroidism. V gene TRBV6-2 or TRBV6-3 combines with J gene TRBJ2-7; D might be TRBD2 (6 bases). In DNA, the CDR3 is TGTGCCAGCCGGAGGGACGGACTAAGCTACGAGCAGTACTTC. Its protein product is CASRRDGLSYEQYF.